Listed below are T cell receptor beta chains from one sample, sequenced in a study of blood T cell repertoires in COVID-19. TCRdb keeps only in-frame clones here, not all; method: immunoSEQ multiplex PCR. The sample contains 160,000 or so clones, approximately 81% of which appear only once. The sample comprised peripheral blood. These receptors all come from a woman aged 50 to 60 with COVID-19, enrolled during active disease. Both conserved end residues are part of each CDR3. A D gene is named only where the DNA matches it firmly. For some rows the clone size is stated as once, few or many, or as a class when expanded; others skip it.

j_gene	v_gene	d_gene	abundance	CDR3aa	CDR3nt
TRBJ1-1	TRBV28	TRBD1	-	CASSPGQGSSLAFF	TGTGCCAGCAGTCCGGGACAGGGTTCGTCGCTTGCTTTCTTT
TRBJ2-5	TRBV28	-	-	CASTLGGHETQYF	TGTGCCAGCACCTTGGGGGGGCATGAGACCCAGTACTTC
TRBJ2-5	TRBV7-3	TRBD2	-	CASSPDRGGTQYF	TGTGCCAGCAGCCCAGACCGGGGGGGGACCCAGTACTTC
TRBJ2-5	TRBV30	TRBD2	few	CAWSVLAGGQQETQYF	TGTGCCTGGAGTGTGTTAGCGGGGGGCCAACAAGAGACCCAGTACTTC
TRBJ2-2	TRBV2	-	-	CASRPRTAFTGELFF	TGTGCCAGCAGACCTAGGACAGCCTTTACCGGGGAGCTGTTTTTT
TRBJ1-1	TRBV10-2	-	-	CASSEQDHEAFF	TGCGCCAGCAGTGAACAGGACCATGAAGCTTTCTTT
TRBJ2-3	TRBV4-3	-	-	CASSQVTPGYTDTQYF	TGCGCCAGCAGCCAAGTAACGCCAGGGTACACAGATACGCAGTATTTT
TRBJ2-6	TRBV5-1	-	-	CASSSQGPFSGANVLTF	TGCGCCAGCAGCTCTCAGGGTCCGTTCTCTGGGGCCAACGTCCTGACTTTC
TRBJ1-1	TRBV14	-	-	CASSQGRGITEAFF	TGTGCCAGCAGCCAAGGCAGGGGTATCACTGAAGCTTTCTTT
TRBJ1-2	TRBV6-1	-	many	CASSDRGVVRGYTF	TGTGCCAGCAGTGACCGGGGGGTAGTCCGTGGCTACACCTTC
TRBJ2-7	TRBV28	-	-	CASSTGPYEQYF	TGTGCCAGCAGTACGGGTCCCTACGAGCAGTACTTC
TRBJ2-3	TRBV19	-	-	CASREGGTDTQYF	TGTGCCAGTAGGGAGGGCGGCACAGATACGCAGTATTTT
TRBJ2-3	TRBV3-1/TRBV3-2	-	-	CASSQGGGTDTQYF	TGTGCCAGCAGCCAAGGGGGAGGCACAGATACGCAGTATTTT
TRBJ2-7	TRBV25-1	TRBD1	once	CASRETGGRYEQYF	TGTGCCAGCAGAGAAACAGGGGGCCGGTACGAGCAGTACTTC
TRBJ2-5	TRBV5-1	-	-	CASSFSGEETQYF	TGCGCCAGCAGCTTTTCAGGGGAAGAGACCCAGTACTTC
TRBJ2-5	TRBV7-2	-	-	CASSLQGSQETQYF	TGTGCCAGCAGCTTACAGGGCTCCCAAGAGACCCAGTACTTC
TRBJ2-1	TRBV29-1	TRBD1	-	CSVADRDNEQFF	TGCAGCGTGGCGGACAGGGACAATGAGCAGTTCTTC
TRBJ2-2	TRBV27	TRBD2	few	CASSPQRAGGLPAGELFF	TGTGCCAGCAGTCCCCAGAGAGCGGGGGGGCTTCCGGCCGGGGAGCTGTTTTTT
TRBJ1-2	TRBV6-1	-	-	CASSEGAGFGYTF	TGTGCCAGCAGTGAAGGGGCAGGGTTTGGCTACACCTTC
TRBJ2-1	TRBV9	-	once	CASSVVGGGANYNEQFF	TGTGCCAGCAGCGTAGTCGGCGGGGGCGCCAACTACAATGAGCAGTTCTTC
TRBJ1-4	TRBV4-1	-	-	CASSHPSGEKLFF	TGCGCCAGCAGCCACCCCTCGGGTGAAAAACTGTTTTTT
TRBJ2-5	TRBV7-3	TRBD1	few	CASSSGTGYQETQYF	TGTGCCAGCAGCTCGGGGACAGGCTACCAAGAGACCCAGTACTTC
TRBJ2-5	TRBV19	TRBD1	-	CASSLRDRGQETQYF	TGTGCCAGTAGTCTCAGGGACAGGGGGCAAGAGACCCAGTACTTC
TRBJ1-5	TRBV7-9	TRBD1	-	CASSLGQGMDQPQHF	TGTGCCAGCAGCTTAGGACAGGGAATGGATCAGCCCCAGCATTTT
TRBJ2-7	TRBV19	TRBD1	-	CASTPVGGQGNYEQYF	TGTGCCAGTACCCCTGTGGGGGGACAGGGGAACTACGAGCAGTACTTC
TRBJ2-7	TRBV2	TRBD1	-	CASRARQGAYREQYF	TGTGCCAGCAGAGCCCGACAGGGGGCGTACCGCGAGCAGTACTTC
TRBJ1-6	TRBV11-1	-	once	CASSFDMSSYNSPLHF	TGTGCCAGCAGCTTCGACATGAGCTCCTATAATTCACCCCTCCACTTT
TRBJ2-1	TRBV9	TRBD2	-	CASSVGTSGDREQFF	TGTGCCAGCAGCGTAGGGACTAGCGGGGATAGGGAGCAGTTCTTC
TRBJ2-7	TRBV5-5	-	once	CASSLIRTSAGYEQYF	TGTGCCAGCAGCTTGATAAGGACATCCGCCGGATACGAGCAGTACTTC
TRBJ1-1	TRBV27	-	-	CASRASTVHPATPLMNTEAFF	TGTGCCAGCAGAGCATCGACAGTTCACCCCGCGACCCCACTCATGAACACTGAAGCTTTCTTT
TRBJ2-7	TRBV7-2	TRBD1	-	CASSFGTGNEQYF	TGTGCCAGCAGCTTCGGGACAGGTAACGAGCAGTACTTC
TRBJ2-3	TRBV3-1/TRBV3-2	TRBD1	-	CASSPGTGATDTQYF	TGTGCCAGCAGCCCCGGGACAGGGGCCACAGATACGCAGTATTTT
TRBJ2-1	TRBV5-1	TRBD2	once	CASSPRLALAGGMDEQFF	TGCGCCAGCAGCCCGAGACTAGCTCTAGCGGGGGGGATGGATGAGCAGTTCTTC
TRBJ1-2	TRBV7-9	-	-	CASSLNTNYGYTF	TGTGCCAGCAGCTTAAACACTAACTATGGCTACACCTTC
TRBJ2-7	TRBV5-1	-	-	CASKGGQSSTYEQYF	TGCGCCAGCAAGGGCGGACAGTCCTCAACCTACGAGCAGTACTTC
TRBJ1-5	TRBV5-4	-	-	CASSLAGGNQPQHF	TGTGCCAGCAGCTTGGCAGGGGGCAATCAGCCCCAGCATTTT
TRBJ2-7	TRBV19	-	-	CASSLGGSRYEQYF	TGTGCCAGTAGTTTGGGCGGGTCCCGCTACGAGCAGTACTTC
TRBJ1-5	TRBV3-1/TRBV3-2	-	-	CASSQDSTSNQPQHF	TGTGCCAGCAGCCAAGATTCCACAAGCAATCAGCCCCAGCATTTT
TRBJ2-2	TRBV30	-	-	CAWSVSSANTGELFF	TGTGCCTGGAGTGTTAGTTCTGCGAACACCGGGGAGCTGTTTTTT
TRBJ1-4	TRBV19	TRBD1	-	CASSPTGQGAQEKLFF	TGTGCCAGTAGTCCGACTGGACAGGGGGCGCAGGAAAAACTGTTTTTT